A single T cell receptor beta chain is shown here with its context. The target antigen is unknown. The V gene's germline CDR1 is MNHEY and CDR2 SMNVEV (reference sequence). CDR3 length: 16 residues. V was shortened by 8 bases and J by 6 bases, with 22 bases between the two germline ends. This sample stems from a study of T cells after posttransplantation cyclophosphamide. The repertoire was sequenced with immunoSEQ multiplex PCR; TCRdb's copy has only in-frame clones and lacks some. The repertoire holds 3,000 to 4,000 clones, with under 80% as singletons. General study results and limits: Recipient CMV seropositivity and CMV reactivation strongly tracked TRB clonality. Tissue-infiltrating T cells from skin or gut overlapped little with blood T cells.

V usage is TRBV27 and J usage is TRBJ2-2, with no clear D. Specimen: memory CD8+ T cells sorted from blood. The source of this sequence is a man aged 25 to 45 in good health and a related stem cell transplant donor. In DNA form, the CDR3 reads TGTGCCAGCGGTTCCCCCGACCTAGTTAATTCCGGGGAGCTGTTTTTT. Protein sequence: CASGSPDLVNSGELFF.